A single sample is the source of the 14 T cell receptor beta chains below, sequenced in a study of T cell repertoires in cytomegalovirus infection (dated by TCRdb to 2018 to 2020). The data were produced on an Illumina HiSeq 1500. The public reads were reanalyzed by TCRdb: fastp trimming at Q25, MiXCR alignment, in-frame beta chains only. Each CDR3 protein appears once, grouped with its most common genes and DNA. The table for this sample lists more than 150,000 distinct CDR3 sequences; 15% to 20% of them were counted only once. The top ten clonotypes cover around 2.7% of the sample. What was sequenced was PBMCs. These receptors were obtained from a human donor in good health (CMV status not recorded). Some clones in this sample may be carry-over from other donors' samples.

This clonotype was recorded a few times. The chain combines TRBV6-2 or TRBV6-3 with TRBJ1-1, with D maybe TRBD1 (5 bases). The germline V gene has CDR1 MNHEY and CDR2 SVGEGT. Trimming removed 8 bases from V and 5 bases from J, with 15 bases in between. CDR3 size: 13 residues. DNA of the CDR3: TGTGCCAGCGTTTTCCGGGGCTGGACTGAAGCTTTCTTT. It codes for CASVFRGWTEAFF.

This chain uses TRBV7-9 with TRBJ1-1; 8 positions match TRBD1. J gave up 6 bases and V 4 bases, and 10 bases lay outside the gene matches. The CDR3 has 15 residues. Germline CDR1 reads SEHNR; CDR2 reads FQNEAQ (reference sequence). CDR3 in amino acids: CASSSPGGGISEAFF. The CDR3 nucleotides read TGTGCCAGCAGCTCACCAGGGGGCGGAATCTCTGAAGCTTTCTTT.

V usage is TRBV7-8 and J usage is TRBJ1-3, with a tentative D call TRBD1 (5 bases). The CDR3 consists of 16 residues. CDR1 and CDR2 from the germline V gene are SGHVS and FQNEAQ. The ends were cut back, 5 bases at V and 0 bases at J, with 14 bases in the middle. The CDR3: CASSVRQLSSGNTIYF. The CDR3 DNA reads as TGTGCCAGCAGCGTACGACAGTTAAGCTCTGGAAACACCATATATTTT.

Note on this clonotype: Sequence at one end of the junction differs from germline and may be a read error. The V gene is TRBV6-1, the J gene TRBJ2-7, with 9 nucleotides matching TRBD2. Germline values: CDR1 MNHNS, CDR2 SASEGT. The CDR3 sequence is 13 residues long. This chain's CDR3 is CAVGAGGAYVQYF. The CDR3 region has the DNA TGTGCCGTGGGAGCGGGAGGCGCCTACGTGCAGTACTTC.

The table lists this clonotype with many counts. The chain recombines TRBV7-8 with TRBJ2-2, with D perhaps TRBD2 (6 bases). Trimming left V 3 bases short and J 1 base short, with 9 bases between. The CDR3 is made up of 15 amino acids. Germline V lookup: CDR1 SGHVS, CDR2 FQNEAQ. The CDR3 bases are TGTGCCAGCAGCTTGGAGGGATTGAACACCGGGGAGCTGTTTTTT. It translates to CASSLEGLNTGELFF.

This clonotype was detected ten times or more. The rearrangement uses TRBV7-8 and TRBJ2-3; TRBD1 agrees at 7 bases. The V and J ends lost 5 bases and 6 bases, in that order; junction bases with no gene match: 8. The germline V gene encodes CDR1 SGHVS and CDR2 FQNEAQ. CDR3 length: 14 residues. The CDR3 reads CASSATTGTDTQYF. CDR3 DNA: TGTGCCAGCAGCGCAACGACAGGGACGGATACGCAGTATTTT.

The CDR3 DNA follows: TGTGCCAGCAGCGGCACAGGTCCCACAGTAGGGGATACGCAGTATTTT. Amino acid sequence: CASSGTGPTVGDTQYF. The V and J genes are TRBV7-9 and TRBJ2-3; a weak D match, TRBD1 (5 bases). CDR3 length: 16 residues. V shed 5 bases and J shed 6 bases, with 21 bases lying between them. Germline V gene sequence: CDR1 SEHNR, CDR2 FQNEAQ (reference sequence).

This clonotype showed up just a few times. J is TRBJ2-1 and V is TRBV11-3, with 7 bases aligning to TRBD2. The germline V gene has CDR1 SGHNT and CDR2 YENEEA. This CDR3 is built from 15 residues. J was trimmed by 7 bases and V by 3 bases; bases with no gene match: 9. DNA for the CDR3: TGTGCCAGCAGCTTGGGGGGGAGCGGGTCTAATGAGCAGTTCTTC. Protein product: CASSLGGSGSNEQFF.

This clonotype was seen a few times. The chain uses TRBV6-1 and TRBJ2-3, with TRBD1 identical over 8 bases. CDR1 and CDR2 (germline): MNHNS, SASEGT. Germline trimming cut 5 bases from V and 3 bases from J; bases unmatched to any gene: 10. The CDR3 covers 16 residues. CDR3 nucleotide sequence: TGTGCCAGCAGTACCCACGGGCAGGGGGCAACAGATACGCAGTATTTT. Its translation is CASSTHGQGATDTQYF.

The chain recombines TRBV4-1 with TRBJ1-1; possible D gene TRBD1, 6 bases. CDR1 and CDR2 from the germline V gene are MGHRA and YSYEKL. The length of the CDR3 is 14 residues. The V and J ends lost 1 base and 5 bases respectively, with 11 bases between them. The CDR3: CASSQAGVATEAFF. DNA for the CDR3: TGCGCCAGCAGCCAAGCAGGGGTTGCGACTGAAGCTTTCTTT.

In its sample, this clonotype was seen many times. The V call is TRBV12-5, the J call TRBJ2-3; D gene ambiguous. The CDR3 covers 16 residues. V was clipped by 0 bases and J by 1 base, with 11 bases between them. Germline V CDR1 and CDR2: LGHNT, FRNRAP. CDR3 region: CASGLVDSTRTDTQYF. The CDR3 bases are TGTGCTAGTGGTTTGGTAGACTCGACGCGCACAGATACGCAGTATTTT.

In this sample, this clonotype turned up a few times. The chain recombines TRBV5-5 with TRBJ2-6; D is unclear. CDR1 is SGHKS and CDR2 is YYEKEE in the germline V gene (reference sequence). Trimming stripped 2 bases from V and 0 bases from J, with 15 bases between. CDR3 length: 18 residues. The CDR3 DNA reads TGTGCCAGCAGCTTAGTAGGAACGGCTCACTCTGGGGCCAACGTCCTGACTTTC. It codes for CASSLVGTAHSGANVLTF.

The chain couples TRBV19 to TRBJ1-5; 7 bases align to TRBD1. Trimming took 7 bases from V and 4 from J; bases not matched to a gene: 16. CDR3 length: 17 amino acids. Germline V gene data show CDR1 as LNHDA and CDR2 as SQIVND (reference sequence). The CDR3 bases are TGTGCCAGTACCCTAGGGGACCGGGACAGACTTAATCAGCCCCAGCATTTT. It is translated as CASTLGDRDRLNQPQHF. Complete variable domain (other parts from reference TRBV19 and TRBJ1-5): DGGITQSPKYLFRKEGQNVTLSCEQNLNHDAMYWYRQDPGQGLRLIYYSQIVNDFQKGDIAEGYSVSREKKESFPLTVTSAQKNPTAFYLCASTLGDRDRLNQPQHFGDGTRLSIL.

In its sample, this clonotype was seen a few times. This sequence joins TRBV4-3 and TRBJ2-5; 11 positions match TRBD2. This CDR3 has 18 amino acids. Germline V lookup: CDR1 LGHNA, CDR2 YSLEER. V shed 4 bases and J 5 bases; nucleotides not matched to a gene: 15. The CDR3 DNA reads as TGCGCCAGCAGCCTGAACCCCGTTAGCGGGAGGGCCGTGGAGACCCAGTACTTC. As protein: CASSLNPVSGRAVETQYF.